Considering frequency, the clone carrying this T cell receptor beta chain is medium-sized. Antigen specificity is unknown. This specimen belongs to a study of T cell clusters in autoimmune cytopenias. Study findings and constraints: The T cell clusters were defined only in silico, without experimental functional validation. Physiological T cell clusters of healthy donors were apparently absent in primary autoimmune cytopenia patients. A dominant lymphoma-associated repertoire apparently masked the cluster-lack signature in secondary cytopenia versus chronic lymphocytic leukemia. TRB repertoire shifts in secondary cytopenia and chronic lymphocytic leukemia mostly reflected lymphoma, not autoimmunity.

TRB amplification used roughly 250 ng of peripheral blood genomic DNA. The CDR3 has 12 amino acids. TRB was amplified by touch-down multiplex PCR, primer pools A and B combined. TCRdb reanalyzed the multiplex PCR reads and collapses them to one entry per CDR3 protein, without DNA. The sample includes around 6,400 distinct CDR3 sequences. The specimen sequenced was peripheral blood. The genes are TRBV12-3 or TRBV12-4 and TRBJ2-1. The clonotype comes from a human donor with an autoimmune cytopenia or autoimmune hepatitis (not recorded which). CDR3 loop: CASSTTYNEQFF.